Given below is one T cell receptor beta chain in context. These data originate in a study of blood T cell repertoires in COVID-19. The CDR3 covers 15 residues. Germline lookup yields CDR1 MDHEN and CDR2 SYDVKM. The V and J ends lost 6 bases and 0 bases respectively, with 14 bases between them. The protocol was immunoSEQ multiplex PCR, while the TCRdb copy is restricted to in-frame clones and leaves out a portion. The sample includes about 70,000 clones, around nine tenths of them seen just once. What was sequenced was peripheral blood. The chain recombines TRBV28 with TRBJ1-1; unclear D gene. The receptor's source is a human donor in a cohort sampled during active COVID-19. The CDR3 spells CASSGLGRMNTEAFF. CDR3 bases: TGTGCCAGCAGCGGACTTGGACGGATGAACACTGAAGCTTTCTTT.